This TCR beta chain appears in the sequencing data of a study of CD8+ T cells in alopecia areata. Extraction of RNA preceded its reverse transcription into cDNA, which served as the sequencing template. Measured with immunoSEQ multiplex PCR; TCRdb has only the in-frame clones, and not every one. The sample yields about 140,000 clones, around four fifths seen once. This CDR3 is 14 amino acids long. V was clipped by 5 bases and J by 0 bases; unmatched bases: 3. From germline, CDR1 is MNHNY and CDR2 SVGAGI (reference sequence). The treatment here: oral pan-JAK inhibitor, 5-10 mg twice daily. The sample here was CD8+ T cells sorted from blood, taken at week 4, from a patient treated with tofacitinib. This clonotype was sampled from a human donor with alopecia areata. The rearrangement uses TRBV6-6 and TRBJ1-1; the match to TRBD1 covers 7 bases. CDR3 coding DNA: TGTGCCAGCAGTCAGACAGGGTTGAACACTGAAGCTTTCTTT. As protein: CASSQTGLNTEAFF.